This TCR beta chain was recovered during a study of T cell responses to AZD1222 COVID-19 vaccine. TCRdb keeps only in-frame clones here, not all; method: immunoSEQ multiplex PCR. The sample consists of 160,000 or so clones, roughly 94% of them appearing once. The CDR3 is 13 residues long. The V end lost 2 bases, the J end lost 8 bases, and 13 bases lay between the germline ends. Germline CDR1 reads SGHNT; CDR2 reads YYREEE (reference sequence). The receptor was derived from an adult who received the AZD1222 COVID-19 vaccine. J is TRBJ1-2 and V is TRBV5-4, with a tentative D call TRBD1 (6 bases). Here the sequenced sample was peripheral blood, taken 28 days after the second AZD1222 dose. The CDR3 sequence is CASSFSGAIGYTF. As DNA, the CDR3 is TGTGCCAGCAGCTTCTCAGGGGCAATAGGCTACACCTTC. Using reference TRBV5-4 and TRBJ1-2 for the parts outside the CDR3, the full variable domain is ETGVTQSPTHLIKTRGQQVTLRCSSQSGHNTVSWYQQALGQGPQFIFQYYREEENGRGNFPPRFSGLQFPNYSSELNVNALELDDSALYLCASSFSGAIGYTFGSGTRLTVV.